Below are 23 T cell receptor beta chains sequenced from a single sample in a study of T cells after yellow fever vaccination. TCRdb itself ran the 5' RACE reads through MiXCR, one entry per CDR3 protein. The table shows some 340,000 distinct CDR3 sequences, with about 11% occurring only once. Sequenced here: CD4+ T cells sorted from PBMCs, sampled 45 days after the yellow fever booster vaccination. Receptors were obtained from a young man who received the YFV17D yellow fever vaccine.

The chain joins TRBV19 to TRBJ2-5, with D possibly being TRBD1 (5 bases). Germline CDR1 LNHDA, CDR2 SQIVND (reference sequence). This CDR3 has 13 residues. Trimming took off 4 bases at V and 5 bases at J, with 11 bases between the two ends. DNA of the CDR3: TGTGCCAGTAGTAGCAGGGTTTGGGAGACCCAGTACTTC. It encodes CASSSRVWETQYF.

In this sample, this clonotype turned up a few times. The J gene is TRBJ1-1, the V gene TRBV20-1; D is uncertain. The CDR3 consists of 14 residues. Per the germline V gene, CDR1 is DFQATT and CDR2 is SNEGSKA (reference sequence). V lost 3 bases to trimming and J lost 1 base, with 12 bases between them. The CDR3 is CSARLSSANTEAFF. CDR3 bases: TGCAGTGCTAGGCTATCTTCAGCGAACACTGAAGCTTTCTTT.

This clonotype has more than one count but fewer than ten. The V and J genes are TRBV2 and TRBJ2-3, with a possible D match to TRBD2 (5 bases). The germline V gene encodes CDR1 SNHLY and CDR2 FYNNEI. This CDR3 region has 13 residues. With 6 bases removed from V and 6 bases from J, the gap between germline ends came to 13 bases. The CDR3: CASRETTSDTQYF. CDR3 sequence (DNA): TGTGCCAGCAGGGAGACTACCTCGGATACGCAGTATTTT.

This clonotype was counted a few times. This chain uses TRBV6-2 or TRBV6-3 with TRBJ2-7; tentatively, D is TRBD1 (6 bases). Germline V CDR1 and CDR2: MNHEY, SVGEGT. The ends were cut back, 2 bases at V and 5 bases at J, with 10 bases in the middle. The CDR3 has 13 residues. Written as DNA, the CDR3 is TGTGCCAGCAGTTACCGGTGGACAGACGAGCAGTACTTC. Translating it yields CASSYRWTDEQYF.

V is TRBV5-1 and J is TRBJ2-5; D tentatively fits TRBD1 or TRBD2 (6 bases each). V gave up 4 bases and J gave up 0 bases, with 13 bases separating them. The germline CDR1 and CDR2 sequences are SGHRS and YFSETQ. The CDR3 consists of 15 residues. DNA of the CDR3: TGCGCCAGCAGCCTGCAAGGGGGGCACCAAGAGACCCAGTACTTC. It codes for CASSLQGGHQETQYF.

V usage is TRBV18 and J usage is TRBJ1-2; weak D call: TRBD1 (5 bases). There are 17 residues in the CDR3. Germline CDR1 reads KGHSH; CDR2 reads LQKENI. Trimming stripped 1 base from V and 2 bases from J, with 17 bases between. CDR3 DNA sequence: TGTGCCAGCTCACCACTCCCAGACAGAATTTCAAACTATGGCTACACCTTC. Protein sequence: CASSPLPDRISNYGYTF.

The table lists this clonotype with a few counts. The rearrangement uses TRBV7-2 and TRBJ1-1, with TRBD1 identical over 7 bases. The J segment lost 1 base and the V segment lost 6 bases, leaving 14 bases of the junction unmatched. The CDR3 is 17 amino acids. Germline loops: CDR1 SGHTA, CDR2 FQGNSA. Here the CDR3 reads CASSFTTGTVRNTEAFF. CDR3 nucleotide sequence: TGTGCCAGCAGTTTTACTACAGGGACAGTCCGGAACACTGAAGCTTTCTTT.

The rearrangement uses TRBV20-1 and TRBJ2-3, with a weak D call TRBD1 (5 bases). Germline-derived CDR1 and CDR2 are DFQATT and SNEGSKA (reference sequence). This CDR3 spans 14 amino acids. The V and J ends lost 1 base and 0 bases respectively, with 8 bases between them. CDR3 amino acids: CSARVQGSTDTQYF. The CDR3 nucleotides are TGCAGTGCTAGAGTCCAGGGAAGCACAGATACGCAGTATTTT.

This clonotype has just a few counts. This chain uses TRBV18 with TRBJ2-7; 9 bases are shared with TRBD1. CDR1 and CDR2 from the germline V gene are KGHSH and LQKENI. There are 15 residues in the CDR3. J gave up 5 bases and V 2 bases, and 7 bases lay outside the gene matches. This chain's CDR3 is CASSPGTGIVNEQYF. In DNA form, the CDR3 reads TGTGCCAGCTCACCAGGGACAGGGATCGTAAACGAGCAGTACTTC.

In its sample, this clonotype was seen many times. The chain is built from TRBV5-1 and TRBJ1-1; no definite D call. The germline V and J ends were trimmed by 2 bases and 1 base, with 9 bases remaining between them. The CDR3 has 14 amino acids. The germline V gene has CDR1 SGHRS and CDR2 YFSETQ. In nucleotides, the CDR3 is TGCGCCAGCAGCTTACGGGCGTCGAACACTGAAGCTTTCTTT. This sequence encodes CASSLRASNTEAFF.

The rearrangement joins TRBV6-5 to TRBJ2-1, with TRBD2 matching 11 bases. The germline CDR1 and CDR2 sequences are MNHEY and SVGAGI. Trimming cost V 6 bases and J 0 bases; bases outside gene matches: 7. CDR3 size: 17 residues. CDR3 loop: CASRPSGGTYSYNEQFF. DNA of the CDR3: TGTGCCAGCAGACCTAGCGGGGGGACCTACTCCTACAATGAGCAGTTCTTC.

This clonotype has a handful of counts. V and J are TRBV7-8 and TRBJ1-3; no definite D call. Germline V CDR1 and CDR2: SGHVS, FQNEAQ. Trimming stripped 3 bases from V and 0 bases from J, with 12 bases between. CDR3 length equals 16 residues. In DNA form, the CDR3 reads TGTGCCAGCAGCTTCTCTCCGAGGAACTCTGGAAACACCATATATTTT. Its translation is CASSFSPRNSGNTIYF.

The CDR3 region is CASRGLAGGPSTDTQYF. The CDR3, as DNA: TGTGCCAGCAGGGGACTAGCGGGGGGGCCCTCCACAGATACGCAGTATTTT. The chain uses TRBV27 and TRBJ2-3, with TRBD2 identical over 16 bases. With 6 bases clipped from V and 2 bases from J, the junction kept 5 bases outside the gene matches. Germline values: CDR1 MNHEY, CDR2 SMNVEV (reference sequence). The CDR3 spans 17 residues.

This clonotype was found once. The rearrangement links TRBV11-2 to TRBJ2-7, with D maybe TRBD1 (6 bases). Deletions cut 5 bases from V and 2 bases from J, with 19 bases between. The CDR3 is 16 residues long. Germline CDR1 SGHAT, CDR2 FQNNGV. The CDR3 region is CASSKLTGSGPYEQYF. In nucleotides, the CDR3 is TGTGCCAGCAGCAAACTTACAGGGTCAGGCCCCTACGAGCAGTACTTC. Full variable domain (remainder filled in from reference TRBV11-2 and TRBJ2-7): EAGVAQSPRYKIIEKRQSVAFWCNPISGHATLYWYQQILGQGPKLLIQFQNNGVVDDSQLPKDRFSAERLKGVDSTLKIQPAKLEDSAVYLCASSKLTGSGPYEQYFGPGTRLTVT.

This clonotype was counted a few times. V usage is TRBV30 and J usage is TRBJ2-6; D remains unclear. The germline gives CDR1 GTSNPN, CDR2 SVGIG (reference sequence). The V end lost 3 bases, the J end lost 1 base, and 7 bases lay between the germline ends. The CDR3 has 14 residues. CDR3 nucleotide sequence: TGTGCCTGGAGCAACCCTTCTGGGGCCAACGTCCTGACTTTC. It codes for CAWSNPSGANVLTF.

The rearrangement joins TRBV6-1 to TRBJ2-7; D possibly corresponds to TRBD1 (6 bases). In germline, CDR1 is MNHNS, CDR2 SASEGT. V shed 4 bases and J shed 7 bases, with 14 bases lying between them. CDR3 length: 13 amino acids. The CDR3 DNA reads TGTGCCAGCAGTGCCCAGGGGAGTGGGGAGCAGTACGTC. Translated: CASSAQGSGEQYV.

The chain combines TRBV24-1 with TRBJ2-5, with D perhaps TRBD1 or TRBD2 (5 bases each). Per germline, CDR1 KGHDR and CDR2 SFDVKD. The CDR3 spans 14 residues. V was clipped by 3 bases and J by 0 bases, with 7 bases between them. This chain's CDR3 is CATSDVGDQETQYF. In DNA, the CDR3 is TGTGCCACCAGTGATGTGGGGGACCAAGAGACCCAGTACTTC.

This clonotype was counted many times. The chain has TRBV7-2 and TRBJ1-2; weak D call: TRBD1 (6 bases). This CDR3 contains 14 residues. The germline V gene has CDR1 SGHTA and CDR2 FQGNSA. Between the trimmed V and J ends, which lost 2 bases and 6 bases, there was a span of 13 bases. The chain's CDR3 is CASSLQDAGDGYTF. The CDR3 DNA reads as TGTGCCAGCAGCTTACAGGACGCAGGGGATGGCTACACCTTC.

The chain couples TRBV18 to TRBJ2-1; D is possibly TRBD2 (6 bases). The germline V gene has CDR1 KGHSH and CDR2 LQKENI. The CDR3 sequence is 15 residues long. Trimming took off 3 bases at V and 5 bases at J, with 14 bases between the two ends. The CDR3 loop is CASSPPGSRDNEQFF. DNA of the CDR3: TGTGCCAGCTCACCCCCCGGGAGTAGGGACAATGAGCAGTTCTTC.

This sequence joins TRBV7-9 and TRBJ2-7; 10 bases agree with TRBD1. Germline V CDR1 and CDR2: SEHNR, FQNEAQ (reference sequence). With V trimmed by 5 bases and J by 2 bases, 6 bases remained unmatched. The CDR3 spans 15 residues. The CDR3 DNA is TGTGCCAGCAGCACCGACAGGGGGCCAACCTACGAGCAGTACGTC. It encodes CASSTDRGPTYEQYV.

The V call is TRBV6-2 or TRBV6-3, the J call TRBJ2-1, with TRBD1 matching over 10 bases. The CDR3 extends over 16 amino acids. Germline V lookup: CDR1 MNHEY, CDR2 SVGEGT. Unmatched junction bases numbered 14, after V lost 6 bases and J lost 9 bases. In DNA form, the CDR3 reads TGTGCCAGCAGACCCGACAGGGGGCCAGGTCTGGGTGAGCAGTTCTTC. This translates into CASRPDRGPGLGEQFF.

This clonotype was counted at least ten times. The chain has TRBV29-1 and TRBJ1-4; a weak D match, TRBD1 (6 bases). V was clipped by 3 bases and J by 5 bases, with 16 bases between them. Germline CDR1 and CDR2: SQVTM and ANQGSEA. The CDR3 contains 15 residues. The CDR3 loop reads CSVERGNSGNEKLFF. The CDR3 region has the DNA TGCAGCGTTGAGAGGGGGAATTCGGGGAATGAAAAACTGTTTTTT.

This sequence joins TRBV6-2 or TRBV6-3 and TRBJ2-4; D unclear. The V gene's germline CDR1 is MNHEY and CDR2 SVGEGT. This CDR3 has 16 residues. Between the trimmed V and J ends, which lost 3 bases and 0 bases, there was a span of 12 bases. Here the CDR3 reads CASSYLGSLAKNIQYF. In DNA, the CDR3 is TGTGCCAGCAGTTATCTTGGGTCGCTAGCCAAAAACATTCAGTACTTC.